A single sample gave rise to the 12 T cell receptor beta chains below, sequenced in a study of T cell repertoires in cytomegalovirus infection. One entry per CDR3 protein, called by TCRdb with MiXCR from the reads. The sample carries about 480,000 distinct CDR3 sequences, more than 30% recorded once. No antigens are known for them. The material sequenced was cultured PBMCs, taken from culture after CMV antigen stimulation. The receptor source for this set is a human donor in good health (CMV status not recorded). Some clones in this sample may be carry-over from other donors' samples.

The DNA for the CDR3 is TGTGCCAGCAGTTCCCCCGGGACAGGGGGCCTAACTACTGGGGCCAACGTCCTGACTTTC. Translation gives CASSSPGTGGLTTGANVLTF. The chain couples TRBV28 to TRBJ2-6; 12 nucleotides line up with TRBD1. V gave up 4 bases and J gave up 2 bases; unmatched junction bases: 12. The CDR3 length is 20 residues. CDR1 and CDR2 (germline): MDHEN, SYDVKM.

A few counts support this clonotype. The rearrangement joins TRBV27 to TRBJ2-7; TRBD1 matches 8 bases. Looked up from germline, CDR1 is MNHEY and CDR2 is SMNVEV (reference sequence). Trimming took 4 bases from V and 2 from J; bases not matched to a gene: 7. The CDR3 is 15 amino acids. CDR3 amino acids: CASSSRTGTPYEQYF. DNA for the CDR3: TGTGCCAGCAGTTCCCGGACAGGGACGCCCTACGAGCAGTACTTC.

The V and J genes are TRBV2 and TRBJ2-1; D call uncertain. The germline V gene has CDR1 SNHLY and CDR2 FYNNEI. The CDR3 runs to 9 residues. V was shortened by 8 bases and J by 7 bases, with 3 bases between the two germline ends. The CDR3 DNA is TGTGCCAGCCGGAATGAGCAGTTCTTC. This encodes CASRNEQFF.

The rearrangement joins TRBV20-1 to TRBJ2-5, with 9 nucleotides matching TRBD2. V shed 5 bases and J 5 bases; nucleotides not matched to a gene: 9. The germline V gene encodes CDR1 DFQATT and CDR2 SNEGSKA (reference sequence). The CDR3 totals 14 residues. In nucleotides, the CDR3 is TGCAGTGCTGCCGCGGGAGGGCGGTATGAGACCCAGTACTTC. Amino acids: CSAAAGGRYETQYF.

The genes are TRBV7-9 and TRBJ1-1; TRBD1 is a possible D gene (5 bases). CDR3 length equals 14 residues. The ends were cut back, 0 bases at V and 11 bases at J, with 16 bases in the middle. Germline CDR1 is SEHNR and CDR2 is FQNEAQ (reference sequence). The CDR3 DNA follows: TGTGCCAGCAGCTTAGCCCAGGGTGTCTCTGGTGCTTTCTTT. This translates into CASSLAQGVSGAFF. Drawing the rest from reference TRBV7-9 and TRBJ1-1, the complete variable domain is DTGVSQNPRHKITKRGQNVTFRCDPISEHNRLYWYRQTLGQGPEFLTYFQNEAQLEKSRLLSDRFSAERPKGSFSTLEIQRTEQGDSAMYLCASSLAQGVSGAFFGQGTRLTVV.

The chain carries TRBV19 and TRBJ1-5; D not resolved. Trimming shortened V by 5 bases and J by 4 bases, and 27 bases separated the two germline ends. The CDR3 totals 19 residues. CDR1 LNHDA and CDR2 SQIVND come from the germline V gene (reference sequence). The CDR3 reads CASSQAGRPLISTNQPQHF. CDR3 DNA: TGTGCCAGTAGTCAAGCTGGACGGCCACTAATATCCACGAATCAGCCCCAGCATTTT.

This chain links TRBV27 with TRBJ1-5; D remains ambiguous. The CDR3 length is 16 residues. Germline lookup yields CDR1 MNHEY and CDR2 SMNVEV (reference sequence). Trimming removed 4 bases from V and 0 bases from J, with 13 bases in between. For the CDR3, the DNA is TGTGCCAGCAGTTCCCTCCAGACACATAGCAATCAGCCCCAGCATTTT. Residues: CASSSLQTHSNQPQHF.

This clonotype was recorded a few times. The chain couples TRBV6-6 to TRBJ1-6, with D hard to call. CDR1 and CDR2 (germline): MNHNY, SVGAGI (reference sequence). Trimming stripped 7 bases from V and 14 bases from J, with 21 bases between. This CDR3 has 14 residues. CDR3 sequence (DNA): TGTGCCAGCATACCAGGCCCCTGGGTGGGGACCCTCCACTTT. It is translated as CASIPGPWVGTLHF.

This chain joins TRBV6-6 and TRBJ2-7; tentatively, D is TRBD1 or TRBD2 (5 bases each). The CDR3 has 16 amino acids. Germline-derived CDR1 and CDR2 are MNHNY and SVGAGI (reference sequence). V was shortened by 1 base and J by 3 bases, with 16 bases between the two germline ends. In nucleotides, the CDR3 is TGTGCCAGCAGTTACTATCCAGCTGGGGGAGTCTACGAGCAGTACGTC. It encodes CASSYYPAGGVYEQYV.

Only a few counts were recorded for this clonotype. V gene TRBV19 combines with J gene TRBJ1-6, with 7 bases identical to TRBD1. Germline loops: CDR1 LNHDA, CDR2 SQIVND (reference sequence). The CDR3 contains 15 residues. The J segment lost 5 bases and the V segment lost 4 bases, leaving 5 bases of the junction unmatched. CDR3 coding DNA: TGTGCCAGTAGTAAAGGACAGGCCCATAATTCACCCCTCCACTTT. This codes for CASSKGQAHNSPLHF.

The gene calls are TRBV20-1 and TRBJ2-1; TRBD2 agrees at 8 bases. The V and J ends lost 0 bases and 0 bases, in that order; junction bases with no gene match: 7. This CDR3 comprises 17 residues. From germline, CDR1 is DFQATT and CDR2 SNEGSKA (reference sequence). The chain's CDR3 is CSARDSERGSSYNEQFF. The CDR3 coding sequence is TGCAGTGCTAGAGATTCGGAGCGGGGGAGCTCCTACAATGAGCAGTTCTTC.

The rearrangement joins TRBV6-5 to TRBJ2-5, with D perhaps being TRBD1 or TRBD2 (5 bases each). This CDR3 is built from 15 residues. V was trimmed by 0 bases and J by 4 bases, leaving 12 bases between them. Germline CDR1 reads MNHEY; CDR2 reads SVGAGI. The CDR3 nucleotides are TGTGCCAGCAGTTACTCGAGGGTTGGGGGAGAGACCCAGTACTTC. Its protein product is CASSYSRVGGETQYF.